The next 10 T cell receptor beta chains were all read from a single sample in a study of chemoradiotherapy in HPV16-positive cancers. Assay: immunoSEQ multiplex PCR; the TCRdb copy retains only in-frame clones and omits some. The repertoire holds some 11,000 clones, roughly 80% seen once, with approximately 0.98% in the top ten. Specimen collection occurred from a patient who underwent chemoradiotherapy. The source of these receptors is a human donor with HPV-associated anogenital cancer.

This clone was seen a handful of times. The gene calls are TRBV28 and TRBJ1-5; D is undetermined. Germline loops: CDR1 MDHEN, CDR2 SYDVKM. Trimming stripped 7 bases from V and 1 base from J, with 5 bases between. The CDR3 length is 12 residues. The CDR3 DNA follows: TGTGCCAGCACATTAAGCAATCAGCCCCAGCATTTT. This codes for CASTLSNQPQHF.

The J gene is TRBJ2-1, the V gene TRBV10-3, with TRBD1 as a possible D gene (6 bases). V was shortened by 3 bases and J by 8 bases, with 11 bases between the two germline ends. The CDR3 is made up of 13 amino acids. CDR1 is ENHRY and CDR2 is SYGVKD in the germline V gene. The chain's CDR3 is CAISDTDRYEQFF. CDR3 in DNA: TGTGCCATCAGTGATACTGACAGGTATGAGCAGTTCTTC.

The chain joins TRBV7-2 to TRBJ2-3; TRBD2 agrees at 11 bases. J gave up 6 bases and V 4 bases, and 6 bases lay outside the gene matches. This CDR3 has 15 residues. CDR1 SGHTA and CDR2 FQGNSA come from the germline V gene. This CDR3 is CASSSLAGAPDTQYF. The CDR3 DNA reads TGTGCCAGCAGCTCACTAGCGGGAGCGCCCGATACGCAGTATTTT. Drawing the rest from reference TRBV7-2 and TRBJ2-3, the complete variable domain is GAGVSQSPSNKVTEKGKDVELRCDPISGHTALYWYRQSLGQGLEFLIYFQGNSAPDKSGLPSDRFSAERTGGSVSTLTIQRTQQEDSAVYLCASSSLAGAPDTQYFGPGTRLTVL.

This clone was seen only a few times. The chain uses TRBV19 and TRBJ1-2; D not certain. V dropped 1 base and J dropped 7 bases, with 10 bases sitting between them. This CDR3 has 13 amino acids. CDR1 is LNHDA, CDR2 SQIVND, per germline (reference sequence). CDR3 loop: CASSIGQLVGYTF. DNA of the CDR3: TGTGCCAGTAGTATAGGACAACTGGTTGGCTACACCTTC.

The chain joins TRBV19 to TRBJ1-2; tentatively, D is TRBD1 (6 bases). The CDR3 loop spans 14 amino acids. Germline-derived CDR1 and CDR2 are LNHDA and SQIVND (reference sequence). Trimming left V 4 bases short and J 2 bases short, with 11 bases between. For the CDR3, the DNA is TGTGCCAGTAGTAGGGACAATCCGAACTATGGCTACACCTTC. Encoded protein: CASSRDNPNYGYTF.

The chain joins TRBV5-1 to TRBJ2-3; D remains unclear. Per the germline V gene, CDR1 is SGHRS and CDR2 is YFSETQ. This CDR3 has 14 amino acids. V was clipped by 4 bases and J by 2 bases, with 11 bases between them. The CDR3 nucleotides read TGCGCCAGCAGCGAACCCATAACCACAGATACGCAGTATTTT. It yields the protein CASSEPITTDTQYF.

The chain recombines TRBV19 with TRBJ2-7; TRBD1 is a possible D gene (5 bases). This CDR3 contains 13 residues. The germline V and J ends were trimmed by 9 bases and 3 bases, with 15 bases remaining between them. Germline CDR1 is LNHDA and CDR2 is SQIVND (reference sequence). The CDR3 protein is CASTEGENYEQYF. The CDR3 nucleotides are TGTGCCAGCACTGAAGGGGAAAACTACGAGCAGTACTTC.

V gene TRBV7-2 combines with J gene TRBJ1-1; TRBD1 is a possible D gene (6 bases). The CDR3 is 13 residues long. Germline-derived CDR1 and CDR2 are SGHTA and FQGNSA. The V end was cut by 7 bases, the J end by 5 bases, with 14 bases between. The CDR3 sequence: CASNGQRLTEAFF. The CDR3 DNA reads TGTGCCAGCAACGGACAGCGATTAACTGAAGCTTTCTTT.

This clone was picked up one time. The CDR3 DNA follows: TGTGCCAGCAGCGTAGCCAGGGCCGGGCGTAGCCGCTCCTACAATGAGCAGTTCTTC. Protein product: CASSVARAGRSRSYNEQFF. The V and J genes are TRBV9 and TRBJ2-1, with D possibly matching TRBD1 (5 bases). The CDR3 runs to 19 residues. The V gene's germline CDR1 is SGDLS and CDR2 YYNGEE. Trimming removed 0 bases at V and 0 bases at J, with 19 bases between.

In its sample, this clone was seen once. The chain joins TRBV16 to TRBJ1-5; D is uncertain. The germline V and J ends were trimmed by 0 bases and 1 base, with 7 bases remaining between them. The germline CDR1 and CDR2 sequences are KGHSY and FQNENV. The CDR3 has 15 amino acids. The CDR3 DNA reads TGTGCCAGCAGCCAATCGGTCCAGAGCAATCAGCCCCAGCATTTT. It yields the protein CASSQSVQSNQPQHF.